This entry lists 28 T cell receptor beta chains sequenced from one sample in a study of T cells after yellow fever vaccination. A single record per CDR3 protein comes from TCRdb applying MiXCR to the 5' RACE reads. The table shows 450,000 to 550,000 distinct CDR3 sequences, with around 21% occurring only once. The material sequenced was PBMCs, taken 15 days after the yellow fever booster vaccination. These receptors were obtained from a man aged 30 to 39 who received the YFV17D yellow fever vaccine.

This clonotype came up a few times. J is TRBJ2-7 and V is TRBV12-3 or TRBV12-4, with 7 bases identical to TRBD2. CDR3 length: 11 amino acids. V shed 3 bases, J shed 11 bases, and the junction held 4 bases outside the gene matches. The CDR3 loop is CASSFGAGKYF. The CDR3 DNA reads as TGTGCCAGCAGTTTCGGAGCGGGGAAGTACTTC.

This clonotype was counted only a few times. The V gene is TRBV28, the J gene TRBJ1-5; D unresolved. Germline CDR1 is MDHEN and CDR2 is SYDVKM. CDR3 length: 11 amino acids. V lost 4 bases, J lost 7 bases, and 5 bases lay in between. CDR3 in DNA: TGTGCCAGCAGTTCAAGACAGCCCCAGCATTTT. Its translation: CASSSRQPQHF.

This chain joins TRBV9 and TRBJ2-1; D is unresolved. CDR1 and CDR2 (germline): SGDLS, YYNGEE. The CDR3 has 16 amino acids. V shed 3 bases and J shed 4 bases, with 17 bases lying between them. The CDR3, as DNA: TGTGCCAGCAGCGGAGGCCCGCCAGGAGTATACAATGAGCAGTTCTTC. As protein: CASSGGPPGVYNEQFF. Variable domain in full (rest from reference TRBV9 and TRBJ2-1): DSGVTQTPKHLITATGQRVTLRCSPRSGDLSVYWYQQSLDQGLQFLIQYYNGEERAKGNILERFSAQQFPDLHSELNLSSLELGDSALYFCASSGGPPGVYNEQFFGPGTRLTVL.

The chain links TRBV18 to TRBJ2-2; 8 bases line up with TRBD1. J lost 0 bases, V lost 3 bases, and 6 bases had no gene match. The CDR3 sequence is 17 residues long. The germline V gene encodes CDR1 KGHSH and CDR2 LQKENI. The CDR3 reads CASSPRDRSTNTGELFF. CDR3 bases: TGTGCCAGCTCACCCCGGGACAGGTCAACGAACACCGGGGAGCTGTTTTTT.

The sample holds a few counts of this clonotype. The J gene is TRBJ2-1, the V gene TRBV28, with 7 bases fitting TRBD2. The CDR3 has 14 amino acids. Per the germline V gene, CDR1 is MDHEN and CDR2 is SYDVKM. The trim removed 7 bases at V and 10 bases at J, leaving 13 bases unmatched. The CDR3 DNA sequence: TGTGCCAGCATCCCAGCGGGACCCGGGAGGGAGCAGTTCTTC. Protein sequence: CASIPAGPGREQFF.

The rearrangement links TRBV7-9 to TRBJ2-2, with 8 bases aligning to TRBD2. The V segment lost 4 bases and the J segment 6 bases; nucleotides outside the gene matches: 4. The germline gives CDR1 SEHNR, CDR2 FQNEAQ (reference sequence). The length of the CDR3 is 14 residues. The CDR3 nucleotides read TGTGCCAGCAGCTGGACTAGCTCCCCCGGGGAGCTGTTTTTT. Its protein product is CASSWTSSPGELFF. The variable domain in full, with the rest retrieved from reference TRBV7-9 and TRBJ2-2, is DTGVSQNPRHKITKRGQNVTFRCDPISEHNRLYWYRQTLGQGPEFLTYFQNEAQLEKSRLLSDRFSAERPKGSFSTLEIQRTEQGDSAMYLCASSWTSSPGELFFGEGSRLTVL.

The chain employs TRBV28 and TRBJ1-3; D is unclear. Germline values: CDR1 MDHEN, CDR2 SYDVKM. The V gene lost 7 bases and the J gene lost 0 bases, with 10 bases spanning the gap. The CDR3 length is 14 residues. The CDR3 nucleotides are TGTGCCAGCACGGAGGGAAGCTCTGGAAACACCATATATTTT. Residues: CASTEGSSGNTIYF.

The chain combines TRBV27 with TRBJ2-5; 8 positions agree with TRBD2. V gave up 5 bases and J gave up 1 base; unmatched junction bases: 12. The CDR3 has 17 amino acids. Germline CDR1 is MNHEY and CDR2 is SMNVEV (reference sequence). The CDR3 protein is CASSRTSLRPTQETQYF. DNA for the CDR3: TGTGCCAGCAGTCGGACTAGCCTTAGACCAACCCAAGAGACCCAGTACTTC.

The chain has TRBV5-1 and TRBJ1-1; 7 bases map to TRBD1. The CDR3 sequence is 15 residues long. Trimming at V came to 4 bases and at J to 0 bases, leaving 6 bases not matched to a gene. Germline CDR1 SGHRS, CDR2 YFSETQ. Here the CDR3 DNA reads TGCGCCAGCAGCCTGACAGGGAGCATGAACACTGAAGCTTTCTTT. The encoded protein is CASSLTGSMNTEAFF.

This chain joins TRBV5-1 and TRBJ2-1; D is unclear. CDR1 and CDR2 from the germline V gene are SGHRS and YFSETQ. V lost 4 bases and J 9 bases, leaving 14 bases between the germline ends. This CDR3 comprises 13 residues. CDR3 sequence: CASSDPGGTEQFF. In nucleotides, the CDR3 is TGCGCCAGCAGCGACCCAGGTGGTACTGAGCAGTTCTTC.

This clonotype was observed many times. The V and J genes are TRBV7-9 and TRBJ2-7; no clear D. The CDR3 loop spans 15 amino acids. CDR1 and CDR2 (germline): SEHNR, FQNEAQ (reference sequence). V was shortened by 6 bases and J by 0 bases, with 15 bases between the two germline ends. As DNA, the CDR3 is TGTGCCAGCAGTTCCGGCGGCAGGAGCTCCTACGAGCAGTACTTC. Translation gives CASSSGGRSSYEQYF.

This clonotype was observed a handful of times. V and J are TRBV6-2 or TRBV6-3 and TRBJ1-1, with D unclear. The CDR3 spans 13 residues. With 11 bases removed from V and 1 base from J, the gap between germline ends came to 14 bases. The germline V gene encodes CDR1 MNHEY and CDR2 SVGEGT. The CDR3 DNA sequence: TGTGCCGCTTCCGGCTCCCCGAACACTGAAGCTTTCTTT. It translates to CAASGSPNTEAFF.

This clonotype has a handful of counts. V usage is TRBV29-1 and J usage is TRBJ2-7; TRBD1 matches 7 bases. The CDR3 is 12 amino acids. In germline, CDR1 is SQVTM, CDR2 ANQGSEA. Germline trimming cut 3 bases from V and 3 bases from J; bases unmatched to any gene: 2. The CDR3 DNA sequence: TGCAGCGTTGATGGACAGGACTACGAGCAGTACTTC. Protein sequence: CSVDGQDYEQYF.

This clonotype turned up a few times. The J gene is TRBJ2-2, the V gene TRBV29-1, with a weak D call TRBD1 (6 bases). Germline loops: CDR1 SQVTM, CDR2 ANQGSEA. The CDR3 runs 13 residues. V lost 4 bases and J 5 bases, leaving 11 bases between the germline ends. The CDR3 region is CSVVGARTGELFF. In DNA form, the CDR3 reads TGCAGCGTTGTGGGGGCAAGGACCGGGGAGCTGTTTTTT.

Note on this clonotype: At one of its ends the junction is not consistent with the germline gene, which may arise from a read error. Written as DNA, the CDR3 is TGCTGTGCTAGTGACGCCAACGGTGCTGGGGCCAACGTCCTGACTTTC. Residues: CCASDANGAGANVLTF. The chain links TRBV20-1 to TRBJ2-6; D uncertain. The germline V gene encodes CDR1 DFQATT and CDR2 SNEGSKA (reference sequence). The CDR3 runs 16 residues.

This clonotype showed up just a few times. The chain is built from TRBV5-1 and TRBJ2-3; D possibly corresponds to TRBD2 (7 bases). From germline, CDR1 is SGHRS and CDR2 YFSETQ. V dropped 9 bases and J dropped 1 base, with 15 bases sitting between them. The CDR3 contains 14 residues. The CDR3 protein is CATTRGGGTDTQYF. The CDR3 coding sequence is TGCGCCACCACGCGCGGGGGCGGCACAGATACGCAGTATTTT.

The chain combines TRBV5-6 with TRBJ2-5, with D unresolved. The germline V and J ends were trimmed by 4 bases and 4 bases, with 14 bases remaining between them. Germline V gives CDR1 SGHDT, CDR2 YYEEEE. The CDR3 extends over 14 amino acids. The CDR3 is CASSRRGWGETQYF. The CDR3 DNA follows: TGTGCCAGCAGCAGGCGTGGCTGGGGAGAGACCCAGTACTTC. The full variable domain, with the rest looked up from reference TRBV5-6 and TRBJ2-5, is DAGVTQSPTHLIKTRGQQVTLRCSPKSGHDTVSWYQQALGQGPQFIFQYYEEEERQRGNFPDRFSGHQFPNYSSELNVNALLLGDSALYLCASSRRGWGETQYFGPGTRLLVL.

This clonotype was seen a handful of times. The V gene is TRBV12-2, the J gene TRBJ2-7; the DNA was not compared with TRBD2, the D call given in the table. TRBV12-2 is assigned pseudogene status. CDR3 length: 15 residues. CDR3 in DNA: TGTGCAAGTCGCTTAAGGTGGGAGCCTTTAGGCGAGCAGTACTTC. Protein product: CASRLRWEPLGEQYF.

The V call is TRBV18, the J call TRBJ1-5; no definite D call. The CDR3 has 13 amino acids. V was cut by 5 bases and J by 9 bases, with 14 bases left in between. Germline V lookup: CDR1 KGHSH, CDR2 LQKENI. CDR3 region: CASSKDRAGPQHF. DNA for the CDR3: TGTGCCAGCTCAAAAGACCGTGCCGGGCCCCAGCATTTT.

J is TRBJ2-7 and V is TRBV6-1; 8 positions agree with TRBD1. Per germline, CDR1 MNHNS and CDR2 SASEGT. This CDR3 spans 16 amino acids. Trimming took 7 bases from V and 1 from J; bases not matched to a gene: 12. CDR3 nucleotides: TGTGCCAGCACACGCACTAAGACAGGGGAGTCCTACGAGCAGTACTTC. It yields the protein CASTRTKTGESYEQYF.

The chain couples TRBV20-1 to TRBJ2-5; D is tentatively TRBD1 or TRBD2 (5 bases each). Germline loops: CDR1 DFQATT, CDR2 SNEGSKA (reference sequence). V shed 3 bases and J shed 0 bases, with 8 bases lying between them. The CDR3 extends over 13 amino acids. The DNA of the CDR3 is TGCAGTGCTAGCGGGGCTAACCAAGAGACCCAGTACTTC. It is translated as CSASGANQETQYF.

The chain uses TRBV5-4 and TRBJ2-2, with TRBD2 matching 9 bases. V shed 4 bases, J shed 5 bases, and the junction held 9 bases outside the gene matches. The CDR3 loop spans 16 amino acids. Germline values: CDR1 SGHNT, CDR2 YYREEE (reference sequence). The CDR3 region is CASSHPGLASTGELFF. The CDR3 DNA is TGTGCCAGCAGCCACCCGGGACTAGCAAGTACCGGGGAGCTGTTTTTT. Combining the CDR3 with reference TRBV5-4 and TRBJ2-2 gives the whole variable domain ETGVTQSPTHLIKTRGQQVTLRCSSQSGHNTVSWYQQALGQGPQFIFQYYREEENGRGNFPPRFSGLQFPNYSSELNVNALELDDSALYLCASSHPGLASTGELFFGEGSRLTVL.

V gene TRBV20-1 combines with J gene TRBJ2-1; 11 bases agree with TRBD2. In germline, CDR1 is DFQATT, CDR2 SNEGSKA (reference sequence). V lost 8 bases and J lost 5; bases outside the gene matches: 5. The CDR3 is made up of 13 amino acids. CDR3 coding DNA: TGCAGTCTGACTAGCGGGACCAACAATGAGCAGTTCTTC. The encoded protein is CSLTSGTNNEQFF.

The V gene is TRBV10-2, the J gene TRBJ2-4, with 8 positions matching TRBD1. The CDR3 extends over 17 amino acids. Unmatched junction bases numbered 4, after V lost 0 bases and J lost 0 bases. The germline V gene encodes CDR1 WSHSY and CDR2 SAAADI. The CDR3 loop is CASSESRTGLAKNIQYF. CDR3 in DNA: TGCGCCAGCAGTGAGTCTCGGACAGGGTTAGCCAAAAACATTCAGTACTTC.

This clonotype was seen many times. The V and J genes are TRBV9 and TRBJ2-3; 8 bases line up with TRBD2. Germline CDR1 reads SGDLS; CDR2 reads YYNGEE. Trimming removed 3 bases from V and 0 bases from J; junction bases left unmatched: 3. The CDR3 is 15 amino acids. CDR3: CASSGLAGSTDTQYF. The CDR3, as DNA: TGTGCCAGCAGCGGTCTAGCGGGCAGCACAGATACGCAGTATTTT.

This clonotype was observed a few times. The chain employs TRBV20-1 and TRBJ1-4, with D possibly matching TRBD1 (6 bases). The germline V gene encodes CDR1 DFQATT and CDR2 SNEGSKA (reference sequence). V was clipped by 1 base and J by 4 bases, with 13 bases between them. The CDR3 contains 15 residues. The CDR3 DNA reads as TGCAGTGCTAGAGGGGAGGCGGACAGTAATGAAAAACTGTTTTTT. Amino acid sequence: CSARGEADSNEKLFF.

This clonotype was observed many times. This rearrangement joins TRBV7-2 to TRBJ2-1; maybe TRBD1 (5 bases). This CDR3 is 16 amino acids long. The V gene lost 5 bases and the J gene lost 7 bases, with 21 bases spanning the gap. Germline CDR1 reads SGHTA; CDR2 reads FQGNSA. CDR3 DNA: TGTGCCAGCAGCCTCCAGGCACAGGTCGAGAGGAATGAGCAGTTCTTC. It encodes CASSLQAQVERNEQFF. Complete variable domain (other parts from reference TRBV7-2 and TRBJ2-1): GAGVSQSPSNKVTEKGKDVELRCDPISGHTALYWYRQSLGQGLEFLIYFQGNSAPDKSGLPSDRFSAERTGGSVSTLTIQRTQQEDSAVYLCASSLQAQVERNEQFFGPGTRLTVL.

There are a few counts of this clonotype. The rearrangement joins TRBV10-3 to TRBJ2-2; D not certain. Germline loops: CDR1 ENHRY, CDR2 SYGVKD. The CDR3 contains 15 residues. V lost 7 bases and J lost 3, with 15 bases in between. The CDR3: CAITKAEPYTGELFF. As DNA, the CDR3 is TGTGCCATCACGAAGGCGGAACCTTACACCGGGGAGCTGTTTTTT.